There are a few counts of the clone carrying this T cell receptor beta chain. This sample was included in a study of T-cell memory formation after mild COVID-19. Study summary: TCR clusters largely stayed donor specific.

Employing constant-segment primers, 5'RACE generated TCR alpha and TCR beta cDNA libraries bearing sample barcodes and UMIs. TCRdb called the 5' RACE reads again in MiXCR, with one record for every CDR3 protein. Counted here are about 350,000 distinct CDR3 sequences, roughly 13% occurring once; the ten biggest clones make up 22%. The material sequenced was PBMCs or a T cell subset sorted from them (not recorded which). This sequence originates from a man younger than 30 who had mild COVID-19 (a few samples of this study predate the infection). Cell type and time point are not known.

CDR3 loop: CASSPRHGVTGELFF. Here the CDR3 DNA reads TGTGCCAGCAGTCCCCGCCACGGGGTCACCGGGGAGCTGTTTTTT. The chain couples TRBV6-4 to TRBJ2-2; possible D gene TRBD2, 5 bases. Trimming cost V 5 bases and J 4 bases, with 14 bases left between them. This CDR3 region has 15 residues. CDR1 is MRHNA, CDR2 SNTAGT, per germline.